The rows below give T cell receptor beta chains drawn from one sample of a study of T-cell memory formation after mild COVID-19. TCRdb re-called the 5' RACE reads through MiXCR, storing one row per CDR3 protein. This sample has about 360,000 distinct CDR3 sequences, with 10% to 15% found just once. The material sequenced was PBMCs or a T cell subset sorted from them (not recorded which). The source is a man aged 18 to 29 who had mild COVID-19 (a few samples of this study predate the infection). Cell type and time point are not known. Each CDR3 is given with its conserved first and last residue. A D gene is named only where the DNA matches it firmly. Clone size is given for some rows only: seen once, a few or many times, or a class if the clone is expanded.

TGCGCCAGCAGCCAAGATCGCGGGACAGGGAATGAAAAACTGTTTTTT	CASSQDRGTGNEKLFF	TRBV4-1	TRBJ1-4	few	TRBD1
TGTGCCAGCAGCAGCGGACAAGGGGAGACCCAGTACTTC	CASSSGQGETQYF	TRBV7-6	TRBJ2-5	many	.
TGCGCCAGCAGCCACCTCACCGGGGAGCTGTTTTTT	CASSHLTGELFF	TRBV4-3	TRBJ2-2	many	.
TGTGCCAGCAGACCGACAGGGAGTTCAGGCGAGCAGTACTTC	CASRPTGSSGEQYF	TRBV6-2/TRBV6-3	TRBJ2-7	few	TRBD1
TGTGCCAGCAGCGTAGAGGGACGAGAATACAATGAGCAGTTCTTC	CASSVEGREYNEQFF	TRBV9	TRBJ2-1	.	.
TGCGCCAGCAGCCCGGGACAGGCAAAAACTGGGGCCAACGTCCTGACTTTC	CASSPGQAKTGANVLTF	TRBV5-1	TRBJ2-6	.	TRBD1
TGTGCCAGCAGCTTACAGGGCTGGACTAGCGCGAGGGAGCAGTTCTTC	CASSLQGWTSAREQFF	TRBV7-2	TRBJ2-1	few	TRBD2
TGCAGTGCTAGAGAAACCACAGGGTACGACGAGCAGTACTTC	CSARETTGYDEQYF	TRBV20-1	TRBJ2-7	.	.
TGTGCCAGCAGCGTTCAGGCAACTAATGAAAAACTGTTTTTT	CASSVQATNEKLFF	TRBV9	TRBJ1-4	.	.
TGTGCCACCAGTGGCTCGTCCCGGGGGGGGGTGAACACTGAAGCTTTCTTT	CATSGSSRGGVNTEAFF	TRBV24-1	TRBJ1-1	.	.
TGTGCCAGCAGACCCCCCGGCACAGATACGCAGTATTTT	CASRPPGTDTQYF	TRBV3-1	TRBJ2-3	.	.
TGTGCCAGCAGACCGGGACATAACATGAACACTGAAGCTTTCTTT	CASRPGHNMNTEAFF	TRBV12-3/TRBV12-4	TRBJ1-1	few	.
TGTGCCAGCAGCCGGGACCTTCAGTCCTACGAGCAGTACTTC	CASSRDLQSYEQYF	TRBV12-3/TRBV12-4	TRBJ2-7	few	.
TGTGCCAGCAGGAACAGGGGTAGGAGAAACATTCAGTACTTC	CASRNRGRRNIQYF	TRBV11-2	TRBJ2-4	.	TRBD1
TGTGCCAGCAGTTTTCAAAATAGGGATGAAAAACTGTTTTTT	CASSFQNRDEKLFF	TRBV12-3/TRBV12-4	TRBJ1-4	few	.
TGTGCCAGCAGCTTATCTGCGGGGCCAGGAGATACGCAGTATTTT	CASSLSAGPGDTQYF	TRBV7-3	TRBJ2-3	few	.
TGCAGTGTCGAATACGGCGGGAGTTTCACAGATACGCAGTATTTT	CSVEYGGSFTDTQYF	TRBV20-1	TRBJ2-3	many	TRBD2
TGTGCCAGCAGTTTCTTCCTAAGCTTTCAAGAGACCCAGTACTTC	CASSFFLSFQETQYF	TRBV12-3/TRBV12-4	TRBJ2-5	.	.
TGTGCCCTCTGGATGGTAGGGGCAGATACGCAGTATTTT	CALWMVGADTQYF	TRBV10-3	TRBJ2-3	many	.
TGTGCCAGCAGAGGCAAGAACACTGAAGCTTTCTTT	CASRGKNTEAFF	TRBV6-5	TRBJ1-1	few	.
TGTGCCAGCAGCGTAGAGGGGGAAATGTCCGGAAACACCATATATTTT	CASSVEGEMSGNTIYF	TRBV9	TRBJ1-3	.	.
TGTGCCAGCAGCGTACCAGGCGACACTGAAGCTTTCTTT	CASSVPGDTEAFF	TRBV7-8	TRBJ1-1	.	.
TGTGCCAGCAGCTTGAGGTCAACGGAGGGCTACACCTTC	CASSLRSTEGYTF	TRBV7-2	TRBJ1-2	.	.
TGCGCCAGCAAACGCCGGGACAGTGTTAACACCGGGGAGCTGTTTTTT	CASKRRDSVNTGELFF	TRBV5-1	TRBJ2-2	few	TRBD1
TGTGCCAGCAGTGACTTAAGAAAGCGGGGACCCCCTGAGCAGTACTTC	CASSDLRKRGPPEQYF	TRBV6-4	TRBJ2-7	few	TRBD2
TGTGCCAGCAGCCAAGGCAGGGGTGAAGGCTACGAGCAGTACTTC	CASSQGRGEGYEQYF	TRBV3-1	TRBJ2-7	few	.
TGCGCCAGCAGTGAGTCGTGGACAGGGAACACCGGGGAGCTGTTTTTT	CASSESWTGNTGELFF	TRBV10-1	TRBJ2-2	few	TRBD1
TGCGCCAGCAGCTTGGCGCAGGGGGGACGCTTGAACACTGAAGCTTTCTTT	CASSLAQGGRLNTEAFF	TRBV5-1	TRBJ1-1	few	TRBD1
TGTGCCAGCTCACCAGTTGCAACTAATGAAAAACTGTTTTTT	CASSPVATNEKLFF	TRBV18	TRBJ1-4	few	.
TGTGCCAGCAGTACCCCCGGGACAGGGAGATCTGAAGCTTTCTTT	CASSTPGTGRSEAFF	TRBV27	TRBJ1-1	many	TRBD1
TGTGCCACCACCCTCACCGCAGCCAACACTGAAGCTTTCTTT	CATTLTAANTEAFF	TRBV15	TRBJ1-1	.	.
TGTGCCAGCAGCCTCCAGGCCTATCGATCCAACTTC	CASSLQAYRSNF	TRBV5-8	TRBJ2-5	.	.
TGCAGCGTGAGAAAAGATACGCAGTATTTT	CSVRKDTQYF	TRBV29-1	TRBJ2-3	many	.
TGTGCCAGGGGATGGACGCTAGTATCGCCCATGAACACTGAAGCTTTCTTT	CARGWTLVSPMNTEAFF	TRBV6-5	TRBJ1-1	few	.
TGTGCCAGCAGTGAGCTGAGACAGGGGGACTCCTACGAGCAGTACTTC	CASSELRQGDSYEQYF	TRBV2	TRBJ2-7	.	TRBD1
TGTGCCAGCAGACTTACAGGGGGCTCGGGCACAGATACGCAGTATTTT	CASRLTGGSGTDTQYF	TRBV7-2	TRBJ2-3	.	TRBD1
TGCGCCAGCAGCTTGGCCCAGGGGAGGGAAAAACTGTTTTTT	CASSLAQGREKLFF	TRBV5-1	TRBJ1-4	few	.
TGCGCCAGCAGCCCTACAGGGCACGCTGCTAATTCACCCCTCCACTTT	CASSPTGHAANSPLHF	TRBV4-1	TRBJ1-6	.	.
TGTGCCAGCAACCTAGGGACAGGGATCAATCAGCCCCAGCATTTT	CASNLGTGINQPQHF	TRBV12-3/TRBV12-4	TRBJ1-5	.	TRBD1
TGTGCCAGCAGTTTTTCGGAGGAGGAGACCCAGTACTTC	CASSFSEEETQYF	TRBV12-3/TRBV12-4	TRBJ2-5	.	.
TGTGCCAGCAGCTTGGTAGCGGGGGGGTCTTTCGGCAATGAGCAGTTCTTC	CASSLVAGGSFGNEQFF	TRBV7-9	TRBJ2-1	few	TRBD2
TGTGCCAGCAGCCGCCCATGGCGGTCGCCCAAGAGCAATCAGCCCCAGCATTTT	CASSRPWRSPKSNQPQHF	TRBV7-2	TRBJ1-5	many	.
TGCGCCAGCAGCTGGGACGGGAGCCCGTACAATGAGCAGTTCTTC	CASSWDGSPYNEQFF	TRBV5-1	TRBJ2-1	few	.
TGTGCCAGCAGCTTGATTCTGGGGAGGGGAGAGACCCAGTACTTC	CASSLILGRGETQYF	TRBV5-5	TRBJ2-5	few	TRBD2
TGTGCCAGCAGCGAACGCTCCCGAGCTTCCTACGAGCAGTACTTC	CASSERSRASYEQYF	TRBV3-1	TRBJ2-7	many	.
TGCGCCAGCAGCCGAGGACAGTTCAGTGAAGCTTTCTTT	CASSRGQFSEAFF	TRBV4-1	TRBJ1-1	.	.
TGCGCCAGCAGCCAAGATCCCTATTTAGCCAGTCGAAATGAAAAACTGTTTTTT	CASSQDPYLASRNEKLFF	TRBV4-3	TRBJ1-4	many	.
TGCGCCAGCAGCTTGAAAGATACGCAGTATTTT	CASSLKDTQYF	TRBV5-1	TRBJ2-3	many	.
TGTGCCAGCAGCCAGAAAAGTAGAGACAGGGGTGAAAAACTGTTTTTT	CASSQKSRDRGEKLFF	TRBV7-8	TRBJ1-4	few	TRBD1
TGTGCCAGCAGCTCCCTCACAGATATTCCTTATGGCTACACCTTC	CASSSLTDIPYGYTF	TRBV7-9	TRBJ1-2	few	.